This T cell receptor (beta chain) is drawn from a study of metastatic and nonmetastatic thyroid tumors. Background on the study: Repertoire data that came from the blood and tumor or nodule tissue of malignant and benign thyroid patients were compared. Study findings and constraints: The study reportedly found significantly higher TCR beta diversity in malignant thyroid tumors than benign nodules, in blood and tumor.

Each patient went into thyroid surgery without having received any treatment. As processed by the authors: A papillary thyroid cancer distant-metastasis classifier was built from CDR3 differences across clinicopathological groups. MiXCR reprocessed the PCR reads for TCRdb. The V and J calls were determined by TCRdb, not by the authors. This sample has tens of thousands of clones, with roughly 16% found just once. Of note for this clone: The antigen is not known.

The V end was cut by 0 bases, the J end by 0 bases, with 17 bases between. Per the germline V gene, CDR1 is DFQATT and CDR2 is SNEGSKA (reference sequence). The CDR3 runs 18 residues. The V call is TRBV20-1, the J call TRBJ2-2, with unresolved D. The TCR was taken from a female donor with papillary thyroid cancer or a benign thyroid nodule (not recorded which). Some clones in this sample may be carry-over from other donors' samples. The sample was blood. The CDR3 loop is CSARDLERVKSNTGELFF. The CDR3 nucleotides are TGCAGTGCTAGAGATCTAGAGCGAGTGAAGTCGAACACCGGGGAGCTGTTTTTT.